Following are 3 T cell receptor beta chains from one sample sequenced in a study of T cell responses to AZD1222 COVID-19 vaccine. Profiling relied on immunoSEQ multiplex PCR, and the TCRdb table lists in-frame clones only, not all of them. This repertoire shows some 130,000 clones, approximately 90% found once; its top ten account for under 2.5%. The specimen was peripheral blood, collected on day 0 of AZD1222 vaccination. The origin of the receptors is an adult in good health.

The V and J genes are TRBV30 and TRBJ2-7, with 10 positions matching TRBD1. Germline V lookup: CDR1 GTSNPN, CDR2 SVGIG (reference sequence). This CDR3 spans 13 amino acids. V dropped 5 bases and J dropped 2; count of bases not matched to a gene: 3. The CDR3 is CAWGTGATYEQYF. The CDR3 nucleotides are TGTGCCTGGGGGACAGGGGCAACCTACGAGCAGTACTTC.

This chain links TRBV6-2 or TRBV6-3 with TRBJ1-4, with no clear D. V shed 2 bases and J shed 4 bases, with 14 bases lying between them. The CDR3 runs to 16 residues. The germline gives CDR1 MNHEY, CDR2 SVGEGT. In DNA form, the CDR3 reads TGTGCCAGCAGTTACGTCCTCGGACCCAGTAATGAAAAACTGTTTTTT. The encoded protein is CASSYVLGPSNEKLFF.

The chain joins TRBV19 to TRBJ1-5; 7 nucleotides match TRBD1. The CDR3 runs 15 residues. Per germline, CDR1 LNHDA and CDR2 SQIVND (reference sequence). The trim removed 5 bases at V and 8 bases at J, leaving 12 bases unmatched. CDR3 residues: CASSETGRFVKPQHF. The CDR3 DNA reads TGTGCCAGTAGTGAGACAGGGAGATTCGTGAAGCCCCAGCATTTT.